This T cell receptor (beta chain) was captured in a study of blood T cell repertoires in COVID-19. Looking at the study overall: Italy, Spain and the United States were the sources of the convalescent and acute COVID-19 samples.

As originally analysed: Nucleated cell number was recorded as an estimate derived from reference gene primer amplification. Only in-frame clones appear in the TCRdb table, and some are missing; sequencing was by immunoSEQ multiplex PCR. The DNA gave D and trimming, while V, J and clone size come from that table. The table lists fewer than 250,000 clones, over 80% of them singletons. Germline V CDR1 and CDR2: SQVTM, ANQGSEA. J lost 2 bases, V lost 3 bases, and 2 bases had no gene match. There are 14 residues in the CDR3. The study assigned cohorts using participant-reported clinical history. Contact with a PCR-confirmed or clinician-diagnosed COVID-19 case occurred within 2 weeks of entry.

The genes are TRBV29-1 and TRBJ2-5, with 11 bases that match TRBD2. This receptor was identified in a woman under 40 who had been exposed to COVID-19. The specimen sequenced was PBMCs or T cells enriched from blood (not recorded which). The CDR3 spells CSVEASGRQETQYF. DNA for the CDR3: TGCAGCGTTGAGGCTAGCGGGAGGCAAGAGACCCAGTACTTC.